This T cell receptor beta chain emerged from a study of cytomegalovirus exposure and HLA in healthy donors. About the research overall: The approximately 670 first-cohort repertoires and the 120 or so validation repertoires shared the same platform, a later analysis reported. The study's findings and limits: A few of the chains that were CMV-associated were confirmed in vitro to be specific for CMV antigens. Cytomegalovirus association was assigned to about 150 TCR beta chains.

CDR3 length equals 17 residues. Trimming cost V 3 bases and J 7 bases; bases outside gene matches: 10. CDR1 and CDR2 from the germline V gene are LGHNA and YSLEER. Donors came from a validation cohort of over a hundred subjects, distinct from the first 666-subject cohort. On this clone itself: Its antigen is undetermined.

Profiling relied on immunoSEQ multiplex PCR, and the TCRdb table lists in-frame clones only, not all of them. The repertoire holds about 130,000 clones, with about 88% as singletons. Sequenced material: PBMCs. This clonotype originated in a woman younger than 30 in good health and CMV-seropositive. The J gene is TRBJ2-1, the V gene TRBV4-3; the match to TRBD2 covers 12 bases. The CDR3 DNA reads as TGCGCCAGCAGCCAGGACCCTAGCGGGGGGGCTAGGAATGAGCAGTTCTTC. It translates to CASSQDPSGGARNEQFF.